This TCR beta chain comes out of a study of cytomegalovirus exposure and HLA in healthy donors. Primers: 60 Vbeta forward and 13 Jbeta reverse. Here immunoSEQ multiplex PCR was the method, and the copy in TCRdb shows in-frame clones only, minus some. The sample has around 140,000 clones; roughly 81% are singletons. Study observations and caveats: No immune exposure information besides CMV serostatus was available. A later analysis linked a missense DCLRE1C variant to TCR beta V- and J-gene trimming. Excluded: some indistinguishable V segments such as TRBV6-2 and TRBV6-3. Researchers counted approximately 160 TCR beta chains as cytomegalovirus-associated.

Germline CDR1 is MNHNS and CDR2 is SASEGT. CDR3 length: 15 residues. V was trimmed by 5 bases and J by 4 bases, leaving 15 bases between them. Note on this clone: Its specificity is unknown.

Sequencing was performed on PBMCs. The rearrangement uses TRBV6-1 and TRBJ2-1, with a tentative D call TRBD2 (6 bases). This receptor was taken from a female donor in good health and CMV-seronegative. This chain's CDR3 is CASSFRPGGYNEQFF. In DNA form, the CDR3 reads TGTGCCAGCAGTTTCCGTCCTGGGGGGTACAATGAGCAGTTCTTC.